These T cell receptor beta chains were read from a single sample in a study of cytomegalovirus exposure and HLA in healthy donors. Using immunoSEQ multiplex PCR, the repertoire was profiled, and TCRdb retains in-frame clones only, with some absent. The profile shows roughly 130,000 clones, approximately 82% of them singletons. Sequences were obtained from PBMCs. These receptors were collected from a man between 45 and 60 years old in good health and CMV-seronegative. Both conserved end residues are part of each CDR3. D genes are given only for firm matches. Clone size is given for some rows only: seen once, a few or many times, or a class if the clone is expanded.

clone size	D gene	V gene	J gene	CDR3 protein	CDR3 DNA
-	-	TRBV9	TRBJ1-6	CASNHRDPNSPLHF	TGTGCCAGCAACCACAGGGATCCCAATTCACCCCTCCACTTT
-	-	TRBV7-9	TRBJ1-4	CASSSNGGHEAEKLFF	TGTGCCAGCAGCTCAAACGGAGGGCATGAAGCTGAAAAACTGTTTTTT
-	TRBD2	TRBV19	TRBJ2-2	CASSWGGGVLGELFF	TGTGCCAGTAGCTGGGGCGGGGGGGTTTTGGGGGAGCTGTTTTTT
-	-	TRBV2	TRBJ2-5	CARLVSETQYF	TGTGCCAGACTAGTTTCGGAGACCCAGTACTTC
-	-	TRBV10-3	TRBJ1-2	CAISESAGEGPDGYTF	TGTGCCATCAGTGAGTCGGCGGGGGAAGGCCCCGATGGCTACACCTTC
-	-	TRBV7-2	TRBJ2-7	CASSLSPGDYEQYF	TGTGCCAGCAGCTTATCCCCAGGGGACTACGAGCAGTACTTC
-	-	TRBV27	TRBJ1-2	CASSTNRDRYTF	TGTGCCAGCAGTACCAACAGGGACCGCTACACCTTC
-	TRBD1	TRBV4-1	TRBJ1-4	CASSHLGTGEKLFF	TGCGCCAGCAGCCACCTGGGGACAGGAGAAAAACTGTTTTTT
-	-	TRBV7-9	TRBJ1-2	CASSPQPGTTNYGYTF	TGTGCCAGCAGCCCGCAACCCGGGACAACTAACTATGGCTACACCTTC
-	-	TRBV2	TRBJ1-6	CAGRGRGDHNSPLHF	TGTGCCGGCCGGGGACGGGGGGACCATAATTCACCCCTCCACTTT
-	-	TRBV11-3	TRBJ1-1	CASSLDRRTEAFF	TGTGCCAGCAGCTTAGATAGGAGGACTGAAGCTTTCTTT
few	TRBD1	TRBV10-3	TRBJ1-6	CAIRGNSGQTGENSPLHF	TGTGCCATCAGGGGCAACTCCGGACAAACAGGGGAGAATTCACCCCTCCACTTT
-	-	TRBV2	TRBJ2-7	CASSNDQQQPRVYEQYF	TGTGCCAGCAGTAACGATCAACAGCAACCGCGGGTCTACGAGCAGTACTTC
-	-	TRBV6-1	TRBJ2-1	CASSEVWANEQFF	TGTGCCAGCAGTGAAGTTTGGGCGAATGAGCAGTTCTTC
-	-	TRBV13	TRBJ2-1	CASSPLRGAREQFF	TGTGCCAGCAGCCCCCTGCGGGGTGCAAGGGAGCAGTTCTTC
-	TRBD2	TRBV19	TRBJ2-5	CASRLRGEETQYF	TGTGCCAGTAGGCTCCGGGGGGAGGAGACCCAGTACTTC
-	-	TRBV4-2	TRBJ1-6	CASSQVRRGPSYNSPLHF	TGTGCCAGCAGCCAAGTTAGGAGGGGTCCTTCGTATAATTCACCCCTCCACTTT
-	-	TRBV2	TRBJ1-1	CASRGGDGTEAFF	TGTGCCAGCAGAGGAGGGGACGGCACTGAAGCTTTCTTT
-	-	TRBV13	TRBJ1-2	CASSLDTTYGYTF	TGTGCCAGCAGCTTAGACACCACCTATGGCTACACCTTC
-	-	TRBV5-6	TRBJ2-7	CASRGAGRYEQYF	TGTGCCAGCAGGGGGGCAGGTAGATACGAGCAGTACTTC
-	TRBD2	TRBV11-2	TRBJ2-7	CASSFFRGDYEQYF	TGTGCCAGCAGCTTTTTTCGGGGGGACTACGAGCAGTACTTC
-	TRBD1	TRBV7-9	TRBJ1-3	CASSSSETGSDGNTIYF	TGTGCCAGCAGCTCGAGCGAGACAGGGTCGGATGGAAACACCATATATTTT
-	-	TRBV10-3	TRBJ2-1	CAISKTGVSGNEQFF	TGTGCCATCTCGAAGACAGGAGTTTCGGGCAATGAGCAGTTCTTC
-	TRBD1	TRBV19	TRBJ2-7	CASSDRGIDEQYF	TGTGCCAGTTCTGACAGGGGGATCGACGAGCAGTACTTC
-	-	TRBV2	TRBJ1-3	CASRPEVDGNTIYF	TGTGCCAGCAGACCAGAGGTAGATGGAAACACCATATATTTT
-	TRBD1	TRBV18	TRBJ1-4	CASSADRQEKLFF	TGTGCCAGCTCGGCGGACAGGCAAGAAAAACTGTTTTTT
-	TRBD2	TRBV9	TRBJ2-3	CASSVSSGGTDTQYF	TGTGCCAGCAGCGTATCTAGCGGGGGAACAGATACGCAGTATTTT
-	-	TRBV30	TRBJ2-5	CAWGLRGGETQYF	TGTGCCTGGGGACTAAGGGGGGGAGAGACCCAGTACTTC
-	-	TRBV2	TRBJ2-3	CASSLQGVTQYF	TGTGCCAGCAGCCTACAGGGAGTTACGCAGTATTTT
-	TRBD2	TRBV7-7	TRBJ2-2	CASSPTSARGELFF	TGTGCTAGCAGCCCCACTAGCGCGCGTGGGGAGCTGTTTTTT
-	-	TRBV5-6	TRBJ1-2	CASSLVGNYGYTF	TGTGCCAGCAGCTTGGTCGGGAACTATGGCTACACCTTC
few	-	TRBV11-3	TRBJ2-7	CASSLYANYEQYF	TGTGCCAGCAGCTTATACGCGAACTACGAGCAGTACTTC
-	-	TRBV6-5	TRBJ2-5	CASSYSGRTDQETQYF	TGTGCCAGCAGTTACTCTGGTCGGACAGACCAAGAGACCCAGTACTTC
few	TRBD1	TRBV19	TRBJ1-5	CASSIVQGDNQPQHF	TGTGCCAGTAGTATCGTTCAGGGGGACAATCAGCCCCAGCATTTT
-	TRBD1	TRBV19	TRBJ1-4	CASSNPGQANEKLFF	TGTGCCAGTAGCAATCCGGGACAGGCTAATGAAAAACTGTTTTTT
few	TRBD1	TRBV11-3	TRBJ1-5	CARPDRGSNQPQHF	TGTGCCAGACCGGACAGGGGAAGCAATCAGCCCCAGCATTTT
-	TRBD1	TRBV5-1	TRBJ2-2	CASRQGQPTGELFF	TGCGCCAGCAGGCAGGGACAGCCCACCGGGGAGCTGTTTTTT
-	-	TRBV10-3	TRBJ2-7	CAIGDSAYEQYF	TGTGCCATCGGGGACTCAGCCTACGAGCAGTACTTC
-	TRBD1	TRBV6-5	TRBJ2-1	CASSIHRGLINEQFF	TGTGCCAGCAGTATACACAGGGGGCTGATCAATGAGCAGTTCTTC
-	-	TRBV6-6	TRBJ1-6	CASSYDGVGSPLHF	TGTGCCAGCAGTTACGACGGGGTAGGTTCACCCCTCCACTTT
-	TRBD2	TRBV27	TRBJ2-4	CASSLSASGGLNIQYF	TGTGCCAGCAGTTTATCGGCTAGCGGGGGGTTGAACATTCAGTACTTC
-	TRBD1	TRBV19	TRBJ1-2	CASRGQPTNYGYTF	TGTGCCAGTAGGGGACAGCCTACTAACTATGGCTACACCTTC
few	TRBD1	TRBV29-1	TRBJ1-2	CSVEERTGTYGYTF	TGCAGCGTTGAAGAAAGGACAGGGACCTATGGCTACACCTTC
-	-	TRBV27	TRBJ2-1	CASREAGSVGEQFF	TGTGCCAGCAGAGAAGCGGGCTCCGTTGGTGAGCAGTTCTTC
-	TRBD2	TRBV7-9	TRBJ2-3	CASSPRRGDTQYF	TGTGCCAGCAGCCCACGGCGGGGGGATACGCAGTATTTT